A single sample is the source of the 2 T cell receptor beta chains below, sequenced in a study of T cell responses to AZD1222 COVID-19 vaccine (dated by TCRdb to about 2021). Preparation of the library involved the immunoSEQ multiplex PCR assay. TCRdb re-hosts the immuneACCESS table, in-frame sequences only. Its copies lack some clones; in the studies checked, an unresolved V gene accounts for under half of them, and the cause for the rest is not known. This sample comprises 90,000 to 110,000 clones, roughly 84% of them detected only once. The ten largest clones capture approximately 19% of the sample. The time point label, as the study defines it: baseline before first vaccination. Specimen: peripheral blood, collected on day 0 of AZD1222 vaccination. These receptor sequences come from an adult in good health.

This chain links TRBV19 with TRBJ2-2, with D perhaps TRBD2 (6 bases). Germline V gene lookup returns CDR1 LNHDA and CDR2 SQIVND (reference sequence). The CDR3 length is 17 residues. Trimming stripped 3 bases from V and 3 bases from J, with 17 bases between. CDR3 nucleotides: TGTGCCAGTAGTATGGGGGTGGTGGCGGGGCACACCGGGGAGCTGTTTTTT. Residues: CASSMGVVAGHTGELFF.

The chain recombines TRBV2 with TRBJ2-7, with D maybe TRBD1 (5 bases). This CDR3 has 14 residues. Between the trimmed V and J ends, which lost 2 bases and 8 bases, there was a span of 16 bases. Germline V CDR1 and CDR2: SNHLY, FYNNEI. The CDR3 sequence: CASSESRVTDQQYF. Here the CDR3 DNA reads TGTGCCAGCAGTGAAAGCAGGGTGACCGATCAGCAGTACTTC.